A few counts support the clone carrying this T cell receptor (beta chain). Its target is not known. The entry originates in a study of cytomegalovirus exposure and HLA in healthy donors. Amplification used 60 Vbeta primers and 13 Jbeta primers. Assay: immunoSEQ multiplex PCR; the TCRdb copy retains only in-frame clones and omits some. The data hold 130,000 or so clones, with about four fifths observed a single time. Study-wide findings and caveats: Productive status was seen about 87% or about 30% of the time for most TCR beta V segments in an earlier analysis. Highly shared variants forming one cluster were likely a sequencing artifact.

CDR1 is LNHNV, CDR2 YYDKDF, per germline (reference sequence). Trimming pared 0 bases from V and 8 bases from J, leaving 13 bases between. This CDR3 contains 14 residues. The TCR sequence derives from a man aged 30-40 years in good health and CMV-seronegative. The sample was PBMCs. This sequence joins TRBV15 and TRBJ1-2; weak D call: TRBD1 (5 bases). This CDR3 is CATSRDLAGYGYTF. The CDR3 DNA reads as TGTGCCACCAGCAGAGATCTGGCAGGGTACGGCTACACCTTC.